Shown below are 30 T cell receptor beta chains from a single sample sequenced in a study of T cells expressing NK-cell markers. TCRdb re-analyzed the 5' RACE reads; it lists each CDR3 protein once, without DNA. The sample holds about 190,000 distinct CDR3 sequences. The sequencing sample was made of blood T cells: a sorted CD56 or NKG2C T cell subset, CD4+ or CD8+ T cells, or bulk PBMC T cells (not recorded which). These receptors all stem from a man aged 18 to 70 in good health.

The CDR3 spells CASSLVDLNTEAFF. V and J are TRBV11-2 and TRBJ1-1. Per germline, CDR1 SGHAT and CDR2 FQNNGV. The CDR3 sequence is 14 residues long.

The rearrangement uses TRBV6-1 and TRBJ1-1; the TCRdb D gene call, TRBD1, has no DNA to confirm it. Germline V gives CDR1 MNHNS, CDR2 SASEGT. The CDR3 totals 14 residues. CDR3 protein: CASGQLGAWTEAFF.

The J gene is TRBJ2-3, the V gene TRBV6-1; checking the TCRdb D call of TRBD1 is not possible without DNA. The CDR3 runs to 14 residues. The germline V gene has CDR1 MNHNS and CDR2 SASEGT. CDR3 sequence: CASRGQGSTDTQYF.

The CDR3 loop is CASSLGGGNEQFF. This chain joins TRBV7-6 and TRBJ2-1; TCRdb selects TRBD1, and the lack of DNA leaves this call unchecked. This CDR3 contains 13 residues. Germline values: CDR1 SGHVS, CDR2 FNYEAQ.

The chain joins TRBV11-2 to TRBJ1-5. The CDR3 has 15 amino acids. Germline CDR1 and CDR2: SGHAT and FQNNGV. CDR3 protein: CASSLDSGTSQPQHF.

This sequence joins TRBV7-9 and TRBJ2-5; with no DNA, the TCRdb D assignment of TRBD2 cannot be verified. The CDR3 extends over 17 amino acids. Germline CDR1 and CDR2: SEHNR and FQNEAQ (reference sequence). The CDR3 region is CASSSRLAGGQRETQYF. Supplemented by reference TRBV7-9 and TRBJ2-5, the full variable domain reads DTGVSQNPRHKITKRGQNVTFRCDPISEHNRLYWYRQTLGQGPEFLTYFQNEAQLEKSRLLSDRFSAERPKGSFSTLEIQRTEQGDSAMYLCASSSRLAGGQRETQYFGPGTRLLVL.

This sequence joins TRBV6-1 and TRBJ1-1. This CDR3 is built from 13 residues. Germline V gene data show CDR1 as MNHNS and CDR2 as SASEGT. The CDR3 here is CASSPNWGAEAFF.

The CDR3 loop reads CASSRGRIGTDTQYF. This chain connects TRBV5-8 to TRBJ2-3; TCRdb calls TRBD1, which cannot be checked without DNA. In germline, CDR1 is SGHTS, CDR2 YDEGEE. This CDR3 has 15 residues.

The chain carries TRBV15 and TRBJ1-4; with no DNA, the TCRdb D assignment of TRBD1 cannot be verified. Germline V gene lookup returns CDR1 LNHNV and CDR2 YYDKDF (reference sequence). CDR3 size: 14 residues. CDR3 sequence: CATSSRVNNEKLFF.

V and J are TRBV19 and TRBJ1-5; TCRdb's D call of TRBD1 is untestable without DNA. The CDR3 sequence is 17 residues long. From germline, CDR1 is LNHDA and CDR2 SQIVND (reference sequence). This CDR3 is CASSIDGVGQAYQPQHF. Complete variable domain (other parts from reference TRBV19 and TRBJ1-5): DGGITQSPKYLFRKEGQNVTLSCEQNLNHDAMYWYRQDPGQGLRLIYYSQIVNDFQKGDIAEGYSVSREKKESFPLTVTSAQKNPTAFYLCASSIDGVGQAYQPQHFGDGTRLSIL.

The rearrangement joins TRBV27 to TRBJ2-7; TCRdb proposes TRBD1, but this gene call is untestable without DNA. CDR3 length: 14 amino acids. Per the germline V gene, CDR1 is MNHEY and CDR2 is SMNVEV (reference sequence). The CDR3 protein is CASSWRGREDEQYF.

This chain uses TRBV24-1 with TRBJ1-3; TCRdb outputs TRBD1, but without DNA this stays unchecked. The germline V gene has CDR1 KGHDR and CDR2 SFDVKD. The CDR3 totals 15 residues. CDR3 in amino acids: CATSGGQSSGNTIYF.

The V call is TRBV7-2, the J call TRBJ2-5; TCRdb indicates TRBD2, and absent DNA this call remains unverified. The CDR3 extends over 16 amino acids. Per germline, CDR1 SGHTA and CDR2 FQGNSA. The CDR3 reads CASRRIGLAGWETQYF.

J is TRBJ2-7 and V is TRBV13. The CDR3 runs 14 residues. Per germline, CDR1 PRHDT and CDR2 FYEKMQ (reference sequence). The CDR3 loop is CASSLGGKHYEQYF.

V and J are TRBV6-5 and TRBJ2-7; without DNA, the TCRdb call of TRBD1 cannot be checked. Germline V CDR1 and CDR2: MNHEY, SVGAGI. This CDR3 is 14 amino acids long. The CDR3 is CASSYEPGNYEQYF.

The rearrangement links TRBV9 to TRBJ2-1; checking the TCRdb D call of TRBD1 is not possible without DNA. This CDR3 contains 14 residues. Germline assignment: CDR1 SGDLS and CDR2 YYNGEE. The CDR3 protein is CASSGRAGLNEQFF. Drawing the rest from reference TRBV9 and TRBJ2-1, the complete variable domain is DSGVTQTPKHLITATGQRVTLRCSPRSGDLSVYWYQQSLDQGLQFLIQYYNGEERAKGNILERFSAQQFPDLHSELNLSSLELGDSALYFCASSGRAGLNEQFFGPGTRLTVL.

The chain couples TRBV12-3 or TRBV12-4 to TRBJ1-2; TCRdb calls TRBD1, which cannot be checked without DNA. This CDR3 comprises 13 residues. The CDR3 is CASSQRTADGYTF.

V is TRBV30 and J is TRBJ2-2; the TCRdb call, TRBD1, lacks DNA for checking. The germline V gene has CDR1 GTSNPN and CDR2 SVGIG (reference sequence). The CDR3 is 15 residues long. The CDR3 here is CAWRPGRADTGELFF.

The chain uses TRBV6-1 and TRBJ2-1; the D call from TCRdb, TRBD2, cannot be confirmed without DNA. The CDR3 is 15 residues long. The germline gives CDR1 MNHNS, CDR2 SASEGT. CDR3 sequence: CASGAISGGHNEQFF.

V gene TRBV9 combines with J gene TRBJ2-1; TCRdb outputs TRBD1, but without DNA this stays unchecked. CDR1 SGDLS and CDR2 YYNGEE come from the germline V gene. The CDR3 consists of 16 residues. The CDR3: CASSPDGQGAMNEQFF.

This rearrangement joins TRBV6-1 to TRBJ2-5. The CDR3 sequence is 13 residues long. The germline V gene has CDR1 MNHNS and CDR2 SASEGT. This CDR3 reads CASREHLGETQYF.

The CDR3 loop is CAIGRGAYEQYF. The genes are TRBV10-3 and TRBJ2-7; TCRdb selects TRBD2, and the lack of DNA leaves this call unchecked. CDR3 size: 12 residues. Germline assignment: CDR1 ENHRY and CDR2 SYGVKD.

The genes are TRBV9 and TRBJ2-1; the D call of TRBD2 rests on TCRdb alone, since no DNA is present to check it. Per germline, CDR1 SGDLS and CDR2 YYNGEE. CDR3 length equals 16 residues. This chain's CDR3 is CASSVTGGPTYNEQFF.

The chain joins TRBV7-6 to TRBJ2-1. The CDR3 is 14 residues long. The germline gives CDR1 SGHVS, CDR2 FNYEAQ. This chain's CDR3 is CASSLPGLYNEQFF. Filled out from reference TRBV7-6 and TRBJ2-1, the complete variable domain reads GAGVSQSPRYKVTKRGQDVALRCDPISGHVSLYWYRQALGQGPEFLTYFNYEAQQDKSGLPNDRFSAERPEGSISTLTIQRTEQRDSAMYRCASSLPGLYNEQFFGPGTRLTVL.

V and J are TRBV6-1 and TRBJ2-1; TCRdb picks TRBD2, but there is no DNA to check that call. Germline values: CDR1 MNHNS, CDR2 SASEGT. This CDR3 contains 13 residues. The CDR3 reads CAGAGGPYNEQFF.

V usage is TRBV5-6 and J usage is TRBJ2-2; without DNA, the TCRdb call of TRBD1 cannot be checked. The germline V gene encodes CDR1 SGHDT and CDR2 YYEEEE. The length of the CDR3 is 15 residues. This CDR3 reads CASSFPGAPTGELFF. The variable domain in full, completed from reference TRBV5-6 and TRBJ2-2, reads DAGVTQSPTHLIKTRGQQVTLRCSPKSGHDTVSWYQQALGQGPQFIFQYYEEEERQRGNFPDRFSGHQFPNYSSELNVNALLLGDSALYLCASSFPGAPTGELFFGEGSRLTVL.

V usage is TRBV12-3 or TRBV12-4 and J usage is TRBJ2-5; there is no DNA to check the TCRdb D call of TRBD2. This CDR3 is built from 13 residues. CDR3 protein: CASTSGGAETQYF.

The CDR3 loop reads CASSPTQGGYTEAFF. This rearrangement joins TRBV6-1 to TRBJ1-1. The length of the CDR3 is 15 residues. Looked up from germline, CDR1 is MNHNS and CDR2 is SASEGT.

The rearrangement joins TRBV20-1 to TRBJ2-1. Germline CDR1 is DFQATT and CDR2 is SNEGSKA (reference sequence). This CDR3 has 15 amino acids. CDR3 residues: CSARGNRGPYNEQFF.

The rearrangement joins TRBV5-1 to TRBJ2-1; TCRdb returns TRBD1, unconfirmable since there is no DNA. Germline assignment: CDR1 SGHRS and CDR2 YFSETQ. There are 16 residues in the CDR3. CDR3 in amino acids: CASSLEFVGGSNEQFF.